What follows is one T cell receptor beta chain and its context. Germline V gene lookup returns CDR1 SQVTM and CDR2 ANQGSEA. This CDR3 is built from 14 residues. Trimming shortened V by 4 bases and J by 0 bases, and 11 bases separated the two germline ends. Original processing notes: Using reference gene primer amplification, nucleated cell counts were estimated. Generated by immunoSEQ multiplex PCR, the TCRdb table keeps only in-frame clones and is missing some. V and J calls and clone size come straight from that table; D and trimming were deduced from the DNA. The table includes 100,000 to 120,000 clones, around 84% detected once. The record originates from a study of blood T cell repertoires in COVID-19. In the study overall: Acute-phase and convalescent COVID-19 samples originated in the United States, Italy and Spain. T cells, B-cell-depleted T cells, or PBMCs provided the cDNA or gDNA that served as material.

This sequence joins TRBV29-1 and TRBJ2-3; maybe TRBD2 (6 bases). The clonotype comes from a human donor in a cohort sampled during active COVID-19. Material for sequencing was peripheral blood. CDR3 loop: CSVVRGTSTDTQYF. DNA for the CDR3: TGCAGCGTTGTGCGGGGAACTAGCACAGATACGCAGTATTTT.